Listed below are T cell receptor beta chains from one sample, sequenced in a study of cytotoxic CD8 clonotypes in ibrutinib-treated CLL. Produced via immunoSEQ multiplex PCR; TCRdb's table is partial and in-frame only. The sample lists approximately 320,000 clones, about 61% occurring once. The material was PBMCs, obtained after 36 months of ibrutinib treatment. These receptors were obtained from a human donor with chronic lymphocytic leukemia. Each CDR3 is given with its conserved first and last residue. The order of the fields is CDR3 protein, CDR3 DNA, clone size, V gene, D gene, J gene. D genes are given only for firm matches. Rows give clone size only sometimes, using once, few, many, or a class for an expanded clone.

CSIHAQGDYGYTF	TGCAGCATCCACGCCCAGGGTGACTATGGCTACACCTTC	NA	TRBV29-1	NA	TRBJ1-2
CASSHQPGPQHF	TGTGCCAGCTCACACCAACCGGGGCCCCAGCATTTT	NA	TRBV18	NA	TRBJ1-5
CASSRGQGVMYEQYF	TGTGCCAGCAGCCGTGGACAGGGCGTTATGTACGAGCAGTACTTC	NA	TRBV11-2	TRBD1	TRBJ2-7
CASSASKGTLNPGRLTDTQYF	TGCGCCAGCAGCGCGAGTAAAGGGACACTTAACCCGGGACGACTCACAGATACGCAGTATTTT	NA	TRBV5-1	NA	TRBJ2-3
CASAPRGNQPQHF	TGTGCCAGCGCGCCGCGGGGCAATCAGCCCCAGCATTTT	NA	TRBV6-5	NA	TRBJ1-5
CASSSTTGAGTDTQYF	TGTGCCAGCAGCTCAACTACAGGGGCTGGGACAGATACGCAGTATTTT	NA	TRBV7-6	TRBD1	TRBJ2-3
CASSLWASGGDEQYF	TGTGCCAGCAGCTTATGGGCTAGCGGGGGGGACGAGCAGTACTTC	NA	TRBV7-9	TRBD2	TRBJ2-7
CASSLVLGQGGTQYF	TGTGCCAGCAGCTTAGTCTTAGGACAGGGTGGGACCCAGTACTTC	once	TRBV7-6	TRBD1	TRBJ2-5
CASEDRDRAAGELFF	TGTGCCAGCGAGGACCGGGACAGGGCCGCCGGGGAGCTGTTTTTT	NA	TRBV18	TRBD1	TRBJ2-2
CASRTRWYNSPLHF	TGTGCCAGCAGGACGAGGTGGTATAATTCACCCCTCCACTTT	few	TRBV2	NA	TRBJ1-6
CASSPRGDSVYEQYF	TGCGCCAGCAGCCCTCGGGGGGACAGCGTCTACGAGCAGTACTTC	NA	TRBV4-3	NA	TRBJ2-7
CASSQMGGQPSTYGYTF	TGCGCCAGCAGCCAAATGGGCGGACAGCCGTCGACCTATGGCTACACCTTC	NA	TRBV4-1	NA	TRBJ1-2
CASSAPGGGFTEAFF	TGTGCCAGCAGCGCTCCGGGAGGGGGGTTCACTGAAGCTTTCTTT	few	TRBV7-8	NA	TRBJ1-1
CASRDRGREQYF	TGTGCCAGCAGGGACAGGGGGCGCGAGCAGTACTTC	NA	TRBV27	TRBD1	TRBJ2-7
CASSLRGGRGQPQHF	TGTGCCAGTTCCCTTAGGGGGGGTCGTGGTCAGCCCCAGCATTTT	few	TRBV28	NA	TRBJ1-5
CASTGTENGYTF	TGTGCCAGTACCGGGACAGAGAATGGCTACACCTTC	NA	TRBV7-9	TRBD1	TRBJ1-2
CASSEVSPRQESSNQPQHF	TGTGCCAGCAGTGAAGTCTCCCCACGACAGGAATCTAGCAATCAGCCCCAGCATTTT	few	TRBV6-1	NA	TRBJ1-5
CASSQGPGQGYNEQFF	TGCGCCAGCAGCCAAGGGCCCGGACAGGGTTACAATGAGCAGTTCTTC	NA	TRBV4-1	TRBD1	TRBJ2-1
CASRPSGIGTDTQYF	TGTGCCAGCAGACCCAGCGGGATCGGCACAGATACGCAGTATTTT	NA	TRBV2	TRBD2	TRBJ2-3
CASSLSHQETQYF	TGTGCCAGCAGCTTAAGCCACCAAGAGACCCAGTACTTC	once	TRBV7-3	NA	TRBJ2-5